The rows below give T cell receptor beta chains drawn from one sample of a study of T-cell reconstitution after alpha-beta-depleted transplantation in children. TCRdb called the PCR reads again in MiXCR, with one record for every CDR3 protein. This sample carries 500,000 to 650,000 distinct CDR3 sequences, over 10% of them seen once, and the ten largest clones take less than 15%. This material consisted of PBMCs, mostly from graft donor cells, taken 180 days after TCRalphabeta/CD19-depleted stem cell transplant. The receptors were sampled from a female patient aged 2-9 years who had a stem cell transplant for aplastic anemia, so the T cells may come from the graft donor. Both conserved end residues are part of each CDR3. Each record gives: J gene, D gene, V gene, clone size, CDR3 protein, CDR3 DNA. D genes are given only for firm matches. Clone size is not always given. Where it is, it says once, few, many or a class for expanded clones.

TRBJ2-1,TRBD2,TRBV4-3,NA,CASSQELAGGPGNEQFF,TGCGCCAGCAGCCAAGAACTAGCGGGAGGGCCTGGCAATGAGCAGTTCTTC
TRBJ1-4,NA,TRBV10-3,few,CAIRGVPDEKLFF,TGTGCCATCAGGGGGGTTCCGGATGAAAAACTGTTTTTT
TRBJ1-2,TRBD1,TRBV7-9,NA,CASSLWRGTEWNYGYTF,TGTGCCAGCAGCTTATGGAGAGGGACAGAGTGGAACTATGGCTACACCTTC
TRBJ2-1,TRBD2,TRBV20-1,NA,CSAQGLAMGYNEQFF,TGCAGTGCCCAGGGACTAGCGATGGGGTACAATGAGCAGTTCTTC
TRBJ2-1,NA,TRBV20-1,few,CSARDPGVYNEQFF,TGCAGTGCTAGAGATCCAGGGGTTTACAATGAGCAGTTCTTC
TRBJ1-3,NA,TRBV20-1,many,CSATHGSGRNTIYF,TGCAGTGCCACGCACGGATCTGGGAGAAACACCATATATTTT
TRBJ2-1,TRBD2,TRBV7-2,many,CASSSTSGRAGNEQFF,TGTGCCAGCAGCTCGACTAGCGGGAGGGCAGGCAATGAGCAGTTCTTC
TRBJ1-2,NA,TRBV29-1,few,CSVEEGRDGYTF,TGCAGCGTTGAAGAGGGGAGGGATGGCTACACCTTC
TRBJ1-1,NA,TRBV5-1,many,CASSRDGGNRAFF,TGCGCCAGCAGCCGGGACGGGGGCAACAGGGCTTTCTTT
TRBJ1-4,TRBD1,TRBV20-1,NA,CSARARQGGNPAVF,TGCAGTGCTAGAGCAAGACAGGGTGGAAATCCCGCTGTTTTT
TRBJ2-3,NA,TRBV28,few,CASSLFSGRADTQYF,TGTGCCAGCAGTTTATTTTCGGGCAGGGCAGATACGCAGTATTTT
TRBJ2-7,TRBD1,TRBV28,few,CASSSPGTGDHEQYF,TGTGCCAGCAGCTCGCCCGGGACAGGGGACCACGAGCAGTACTTC
TRBJ2-7,TRBD1,TRBV28,NA,CASSLADRGTYEQYF,TGTGCCAGCAGTTTGGCCGACAGGGGCACCTACGAGCAGTACTTC
TRBJ2-4,TRBD2,TRBV20-1,NA,CSARELAGGKNIQYF,TGCAGTGCTAGAGAACTAGCGGGAGGCAAAAACATTCAGTACTTC
TRBJ2-3,TRBD2,TRBV11-1,few,CASSLVIRGYRGGTDTQYF,TGTGCCAGCAGCTTAGTGATTCGCGGCTACCGGGGGGGCACAGATACGCAGTATTTT
TRBJ1-1,NA,TRBV7-2,NA,CASRTGPEAFF,TGTGCCAGCCGCACGGGCCCCGAGGCTTTCTTT
TRBJ2-1,TRBD2,TRBV15,many,CATSRGPGLAVYNEQFF,TGTGCCACCAGCAGAGGCCCGGGACTAGCGGTATACAATGAGCAGTTCTTC
TRBJ2-2,NA,TRBV9,NA,CASSEAENTGELFF,TGTGCCAGCAGCGAGGCGGAGAACACCGGGGAGCTGTTTTTT
TRBJ2-7,NA,TRBV28,few,CASTNTGSYEQYF,TGTGCCAGCACCAATACAGGGTCCTACGAGCAGTACTTC
TRBJ2-3,TRBD2,TRBV20-1,many,CSATSGRARVRNTQYF,TGCAGTGCTACTAGCGGGAGGGCCCGGGTGAGAAATACGCAGTATTTT
TRBJ2-2,NA,TRBV2,few,CASSGARNTGELFF,TGTGCCAGCAGTGGGGCAAGGAACACCGGGGAGCTGTTTTTT
TRBJ2-2,TRBD1,TRBV12-3/TRBV12-4,few,CASSFPRTGPWAGELFF,TGTGCCAGCAGTTTCCCTCGGACAGGACCTTGGGCCGGGGAGCTGTTTTTT
TRBJ2-2,NA,TRBV19,NA,CASSIVKGTGELFF,TGTGCCAGTAGTATAGTTAAGGGGACCGGGGAGCTGTTTTTT
TRBJ1-1,TRBD1,TRBV14,few,CASSQEGQGATGTEAFF,TGTGCCAGCAGCCAAGAGGGACAGGGGGCCACAGGGACTGAAGCTTTCTTT
TRBJ1-1,NA,TRBV5-1,NA,CASSTLQRNTGAFF,TGCGCCAGCAGCACCCTACAGAGGAACACTGGAGCTTTCTTT
TRBJ2-1,TRBD2,TRBV7-3,NA,CASSPSTSDNEQFF,TGTGCCAGCAGCCCCTCGACTAGCGACAATGAGCAGTTCTTC
TRBJ2-7,TRBD1,TRBV6-1,few,CASREPGQGAYEQYF,TGTGCCAGCAGGGAGCCGGGACAGGGCGCCTACGAGCAGTACTTC
TRBJ2-1,TRBD2,TRBV29-1,few,CSAEGTSEHNEQFF,TGCAGCGCCGAAGGGACTAGCGAACACAATGAGCAGTTCTTC
TRBJ2-7,TRBD2,TRBV5-1,few,CASSSPRTRSAGVPGHEQYF,TGCGCCAGCAGCTCCCCTCGGACGCGGTCGGCGGGAGTCCCAGGGCACGAGCAGTACTTC
TRBJ1-1,NA,TRBV5-6,few,CASKPATSLMLTEAFF,TGTGCCAGCAAGCCGGCGACCTCTTTAATGCTCACTGAAGCTTTCTTT
TRBJ2-7,NA,TRBV5-1,few,CASSFYTDQSYEQYF,TGCGCCAGCAGCTTCTATACCGACCAATCTTACGAGCAGTACTTC
TRBJ2-5,NA,TRBV13,NA,CASSDLLQETQYF,TGTGCCAGCAGCGACCTATTACAAGAGACCCAGTACTTC
TRBJ2-3,NA,TRBV28,NA,CASSLQSSTDTQYF,TGTGCCAGCAGTTTGCAGTCTAGCACAGATACGCAGTATTTT
TRBJ2-1,NA,TRBV12-3/TRBV12-4,many,CASRPDVYNEQFF,TGTGCCAGCAGGCCCGACGTGTACAATGAGCAGTTCTTC
TRBJ2-4,NA,TRBV5-6,many,CASSLRSSKNIQYF,TGTGCCAGCAGCTTGAGGTCCTCCAAAAACATTCAGTACTTC
TRBJ2-5,TRBD2,TRBV7-2,few,CASSGRVTQYF,TGTGCCAGTAGCGGGAGAGTAACCCAGTACTTC
TRBJ1-4,NA,TRBV5-1,few,CASSTSGALNEKLFF,TGCGCCAGCAGCACGTCGGGGGCACTTAATGAAAAACTGTTTTTT
TRBJ2-3,TRBD1,TRBV7-2,NA,CASSWGQTSDTQYF,TGTGCCAGCAGCTGGGGACAGACCTCAGATACGCAGTATTTT
TRBJ2-2,TRBD1,TRBV29-1,many,CSAKGERQGRVTGELFF,TGCAGCGCGAAGGGGGAAAGACAGGGGCGGGTCACCGGGGAGCTGTTTTTT
TRBJ2-3,TRBD2,TRBV12-3/TRBV12-4,NA,CASSLDGRVSDTQYF,TGTGCCAGCAGTTTAGACGGGAGGGTCTCAGATACGCAGTATTTT
TRBJ2-1,NA,TRBV5-6,few,CASSLLSGFGYNEQFF,TGTGCCAGCAGCTTGTTGTCAGGGTTCGGGTACAATGAGCAGTTCTTC
TRBJ2-5,TRBD1,TRBV5-6,NA,CASSLAGTGGAETQYF,TGTGCCAGCAGCTTGGCCGGCACAGGGGGCGCAGAGACCCAGTACTTC
TRBJ2-5,TRBD2,TRBV5-1,NA,CASSYFLAGVETQYF,TGCGCCAGCAGCTACTTCCTAGCGGGAGTAGAGACCCAGTACTTC
TRBJ2-5,TRBD2,TRBV29-1,NA,CSVSGTSGLETQYF,TGCAGCGTCTCCGGGACTAGCGGGTTGGAGACCCAGTACTTC
TRBJ2-3,TRBD2,TRBV7-2,NA,CASSLVGTSHQEAQYF,TGTGCCAGCAGCTTAGTAGGGACTAGCCATCAGGAGGCGCAGTATTTT
TRBJ1-1,NA,TRBV20-1,many,CSARVGFGNTEAFF,TGCAGTGCTAGAGTGGGGTTCGGGAACACTGAAGCTTTCTTT
TRBJ2-1,TRBD2,TRBV12-3/TRBV12-4,many,CASSPILAGGLGEQFF,TGTGCCAGCAGCCCGATACTAGCGGGAGGGCTAGGTGAGCAGTTCTTC
TRBJ2-7,NA,TRBV29-1,NA,CSVGWGVPYEQYF,TGCAGCGTTGGCTGGGGGGTGCCCTACGAGCAGTACTTC
TRBJ1-5,NA,TRBV6-1,few,CASSPLLINGQPQHF,TGTGCCAGCAGCCCCCTCCTTATAAACGGTCAGCCCCAGCATTTT
TRBJ2-3,NA,TRBV4-3,few,CASSQDFKRELADTQYF,TGCGCCAGCAGCCAAGATTTTAAACGGGAGTTGGCAGATACGCAGTATTTT
TRBJ2-6,TRBD1,TRBV30,few,CAWIQNRQGGGSGANVLTF,TGTGCCTGGATACAAAACCGACAGGGTGGAGGATCTGGGGCCAACGTCCTGACTTTC
TRBJ2-7,NA,TRBV20-1,NA,CSAYNPRDEQYF,TGCAGTGCTTATAATCCGCGGGACGAGCAGTACTTC
TRBJ2-7,NA,TRBV28,NA,CASSLSTQQVSYEQYF,TGTGCCAGCAGTTTGTCAACCCAACAGGTCTCCTACGAGCAGTACTTC
TRBJ1-5,NA,TRBV12-3/TRBV12-4,NA,CASGTGNQPQHF,TGTGCCAGCGGAACAGGGAATCAGCCCCAGCATTTT
TRBJ2-3,NA,TRBV18,NA,CASGGGQSTDTQYF,TGTGCCAGCGGAGGGGGACAGAGCACAGATACGCAGTATTTT
TRBJ2-1,NA,TRBV5-1,many,CASSLGLEQFF,TGCGCCAGCAGCTTGGGGCTTGAGCAGTTCTTC
TRBJ1-3,NA,TRBV20-1,few,CSAIFWGSYGNTIYF,TGCAGTGCTATCTTTTGGGGGTCATACGGAAACACCATATATTTT
TRBJ2-1,TRBD2,TRBV9,few,CASSVDGASREGEFF,TGTGCCAGCAGCGTAGATGGTGCTAGCCGGGAGGGGGAGTTCTTC